The sequence of this TCR beta chain was determined in a study of response to subunit inactivated influenza vaccine. Study results and limitations: That few new T cells are recruited by each seasonal influenza vaccination was the authors' suggestion.

V was cut by 2 bases and J by 1 base, with 9 bases left in between. Germline CDR1 reads KGHSH; CDR2 reads LQKENI. The CDR3 is made up of 14 amino acids. MiXCR, run by TCRdb on the RT-PCR reads, gives a single entry per CDR3 protein. This table has approximately 230,000 distinct CDR3 sequences, 12% appearing once. This clonotype was seen many times. Its antigen is not known. This receptor was obtained from a man aged 45-65 years who received an inactivated influenza vaccine. The chain uses TRBV18 and TRBJ2-7; D is unresolved. This material consisted of non-naive T cells sorted from PBMCs, taken 14 to 15 days before vaccination. The CDR3 DNA is TGTGCCAGCTCACCAAGAGCCGGGTCCTACGAGCAGTACTTC. The encoded protein is CASSPRAGSYEQYF.